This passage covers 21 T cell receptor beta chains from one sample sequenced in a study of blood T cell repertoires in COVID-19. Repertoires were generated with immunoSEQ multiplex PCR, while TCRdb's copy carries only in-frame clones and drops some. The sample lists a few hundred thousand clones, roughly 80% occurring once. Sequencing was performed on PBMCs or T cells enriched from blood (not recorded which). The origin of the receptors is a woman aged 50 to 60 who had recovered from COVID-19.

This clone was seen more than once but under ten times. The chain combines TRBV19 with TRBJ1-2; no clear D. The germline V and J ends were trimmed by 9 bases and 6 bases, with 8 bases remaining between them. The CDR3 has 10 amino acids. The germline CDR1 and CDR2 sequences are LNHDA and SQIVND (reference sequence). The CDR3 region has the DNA TGTGCCAGCTACCGAAATGGCTACACCTTC. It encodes CASYRNGYTF.

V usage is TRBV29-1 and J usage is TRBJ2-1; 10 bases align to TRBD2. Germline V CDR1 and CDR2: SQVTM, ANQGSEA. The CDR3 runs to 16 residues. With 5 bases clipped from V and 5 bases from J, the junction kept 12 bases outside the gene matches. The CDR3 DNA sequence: TGCAGCGTTCGAACTCCGGGACTAGCGACAAACAATGAGCAGTTCTTC. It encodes CSVRTPGLATNNEQFF.

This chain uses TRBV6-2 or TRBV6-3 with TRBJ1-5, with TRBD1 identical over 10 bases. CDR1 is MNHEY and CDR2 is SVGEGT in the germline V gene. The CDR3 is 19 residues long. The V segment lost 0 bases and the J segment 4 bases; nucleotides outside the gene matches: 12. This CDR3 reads CASSYSITTPGQGNQPQHF. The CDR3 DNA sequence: TGTGCCAGCAGTTACTCCATTACGACACCGGGACAGGGGAATCAGCCCCAGCATTTT.

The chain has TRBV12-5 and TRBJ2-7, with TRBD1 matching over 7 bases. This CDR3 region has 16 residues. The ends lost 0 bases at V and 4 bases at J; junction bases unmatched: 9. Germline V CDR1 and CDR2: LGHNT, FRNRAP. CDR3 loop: CASGLVNRDSIYEQYF. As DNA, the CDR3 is TGTGCTAGTGGTTTGGTCAACCGGGACAGCATTTACGAGCAGTACTTC.

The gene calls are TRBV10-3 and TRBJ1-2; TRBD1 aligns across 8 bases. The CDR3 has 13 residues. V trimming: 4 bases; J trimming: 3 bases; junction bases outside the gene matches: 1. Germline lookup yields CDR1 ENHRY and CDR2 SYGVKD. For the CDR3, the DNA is TGTGCCATCAGTGTACAGGGGGACTATGGCTACACCTTC. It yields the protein CAISVQGDYGYTF.

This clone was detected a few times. The CDR3 DNA follows: TGTGCCACGGGGGGAAGGTACACTGAAGCTTTCTTT. The encoded protein is CATGGRYTEAFF. J is TRBJ1-1 and V is TRBV19, with a weak D call TRBD1 (5 bases). The CDR3 spans 12 residues. V was clipped by 10 bases and J by 3 bases, with 12 bases between them. CDR1 LNHDA and CDR2 SQIVND come from the germline V gene (reference sequence).

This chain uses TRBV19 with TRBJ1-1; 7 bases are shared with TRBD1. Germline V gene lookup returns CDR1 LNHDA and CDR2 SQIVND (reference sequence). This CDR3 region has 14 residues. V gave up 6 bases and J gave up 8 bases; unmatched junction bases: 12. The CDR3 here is CASSLLPQGLEAFF. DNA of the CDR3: TGTGCCAGTAGCCTCTTACCACAGGGGCTGGAAGCTTTCTTT.

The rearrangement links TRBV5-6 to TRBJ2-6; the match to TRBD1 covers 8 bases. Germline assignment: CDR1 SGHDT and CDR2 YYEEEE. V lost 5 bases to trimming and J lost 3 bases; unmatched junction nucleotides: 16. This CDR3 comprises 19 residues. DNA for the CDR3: TGTGCCAGCAGTTTTGGTCAGGTCAGGGGGCGGGTTGGGGCCAACGTCCTGACTTTC. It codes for CASSFGQVRGRVGANVLTF.

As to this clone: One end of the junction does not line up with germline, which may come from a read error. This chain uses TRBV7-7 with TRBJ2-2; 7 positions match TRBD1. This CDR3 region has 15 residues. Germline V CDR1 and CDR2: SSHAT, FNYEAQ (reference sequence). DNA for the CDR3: TGTGCTAGCAGCCTAGGGACAGCGAACACCGGGGAGCTGTTTTTT. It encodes CASSLGTANTGELFF.

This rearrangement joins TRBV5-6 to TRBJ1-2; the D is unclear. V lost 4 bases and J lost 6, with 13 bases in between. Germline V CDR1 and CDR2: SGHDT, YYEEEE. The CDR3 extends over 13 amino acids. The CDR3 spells CASSRDMTNGYTF. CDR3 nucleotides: TGTGCCAGCAGCCGCGACATGACAAATGGCTACACCTTC.

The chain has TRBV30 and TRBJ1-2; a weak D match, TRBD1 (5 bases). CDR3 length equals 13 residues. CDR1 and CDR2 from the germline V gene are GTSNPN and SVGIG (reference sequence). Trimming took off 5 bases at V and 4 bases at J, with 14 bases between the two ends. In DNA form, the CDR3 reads TGTGCCTGGGGACCCGGGGGAGCCTATGGCTACACCTTC. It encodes CAWGPGGAYGYTF.

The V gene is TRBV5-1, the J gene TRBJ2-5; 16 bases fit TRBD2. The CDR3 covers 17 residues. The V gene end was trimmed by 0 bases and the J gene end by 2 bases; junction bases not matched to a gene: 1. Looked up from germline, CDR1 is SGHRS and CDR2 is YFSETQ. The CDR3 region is CASSLAGLAGGQETQYF. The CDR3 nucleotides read TGCGCCAGCAGCTTGGCGGGACTAGCGGGGGGGCAAGAGACCCAGTACTTC. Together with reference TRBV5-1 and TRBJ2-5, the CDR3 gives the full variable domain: KAGVTQTPRYLIKTRGQQVTLSCSPISGHRSVSWYQQTPGQGLQFLFEYFSETQRNKGNFPGRFSGRQFSNSRSEMNVSTLELGDSALYLCASSLAGLAGGQETQYFGPGTRLLVL.

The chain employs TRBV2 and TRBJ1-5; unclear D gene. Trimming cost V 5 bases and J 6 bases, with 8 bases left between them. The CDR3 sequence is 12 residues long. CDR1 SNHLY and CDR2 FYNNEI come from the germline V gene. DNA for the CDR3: TGTGCCAGCAGTACCGGGAGTCAGCCCCAGCATTTT. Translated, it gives CASSTGSQPQHF. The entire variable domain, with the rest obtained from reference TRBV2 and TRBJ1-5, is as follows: EPEVTQTPSHQVTQMGQEVILRCVPISNHLYFYWYRQILGQKVEFLVSFYNNEISEKSEIFDDQFSVERPDGSNFTLKIRSTKLEDSAMYFCASSTGSQPQHFGDGTRLSIL.

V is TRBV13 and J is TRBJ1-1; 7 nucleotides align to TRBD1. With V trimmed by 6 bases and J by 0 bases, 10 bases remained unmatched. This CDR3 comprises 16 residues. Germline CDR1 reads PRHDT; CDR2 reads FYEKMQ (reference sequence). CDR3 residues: CASRSLTGQLNTEAFF. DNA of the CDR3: TGTGCCAGCAGAAGTCTTACGGGACAGTTGAACACTGAAGCTTTCTTT. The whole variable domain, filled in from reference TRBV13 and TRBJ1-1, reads AAGVIQSPRHLIKEKRETATLKCYPIPRHDTVYWYQQGPGQDPQFLISFYEKMQSDKGSIPDRFSAQQFSDYHSELNMSSLELGDSALYFCASRSLTGQLNTEAFFGQGTRLTVV.

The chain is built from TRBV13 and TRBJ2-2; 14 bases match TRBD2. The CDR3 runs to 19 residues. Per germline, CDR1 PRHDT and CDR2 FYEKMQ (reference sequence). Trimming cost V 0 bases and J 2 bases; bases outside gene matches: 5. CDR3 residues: CASSLGGLAGGPNTGELFF. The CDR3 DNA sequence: TGTGCCAGCAGCTTAGGAGGACTAGCGGGGGGACCTAACACCGGGGAGCTGTTTTTT.

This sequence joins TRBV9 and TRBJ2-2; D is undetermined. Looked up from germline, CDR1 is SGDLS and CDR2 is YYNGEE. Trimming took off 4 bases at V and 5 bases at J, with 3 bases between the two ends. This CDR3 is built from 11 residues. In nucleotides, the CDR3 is TGTGCCAGCAGCTCTACCGGGGAGCTGTTTTTT. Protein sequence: CASSSTGELFF.

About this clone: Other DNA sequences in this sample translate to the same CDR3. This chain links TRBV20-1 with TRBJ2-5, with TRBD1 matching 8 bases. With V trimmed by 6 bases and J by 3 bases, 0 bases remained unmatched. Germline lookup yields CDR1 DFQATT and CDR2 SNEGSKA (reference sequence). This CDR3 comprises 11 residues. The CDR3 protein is CSAGQEETQYF. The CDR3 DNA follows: TGCAGTGCGGGACAGGAAGAGACCCAGTACTTC.

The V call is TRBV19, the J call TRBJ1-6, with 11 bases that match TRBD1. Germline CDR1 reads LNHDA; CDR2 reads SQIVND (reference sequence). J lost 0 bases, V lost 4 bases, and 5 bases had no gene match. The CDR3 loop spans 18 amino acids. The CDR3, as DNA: TGTGCCAGTAGTACTTCCGGGACAGGGGGCTCCTATAATTCACCCCTCCACTTT. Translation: CASSTSGTGGSYNSPLHF.

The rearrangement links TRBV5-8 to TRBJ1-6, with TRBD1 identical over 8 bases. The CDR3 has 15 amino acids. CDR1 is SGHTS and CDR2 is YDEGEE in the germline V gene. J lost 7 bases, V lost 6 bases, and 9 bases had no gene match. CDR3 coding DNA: TGTGCCAGCAACGGTAGGACAGGGCTGAATTCACCCCTCCACTTT. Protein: CASNGRTGLNSPLHF.

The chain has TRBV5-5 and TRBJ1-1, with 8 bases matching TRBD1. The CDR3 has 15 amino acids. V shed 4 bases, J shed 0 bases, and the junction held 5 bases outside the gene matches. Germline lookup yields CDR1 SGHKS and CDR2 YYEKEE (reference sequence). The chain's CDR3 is CASSRRQGMNTEAFF. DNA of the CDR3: TGTGCCAGCAGCCGGCGACAGGGGATGAACACTGAAGCTTTCTTT.

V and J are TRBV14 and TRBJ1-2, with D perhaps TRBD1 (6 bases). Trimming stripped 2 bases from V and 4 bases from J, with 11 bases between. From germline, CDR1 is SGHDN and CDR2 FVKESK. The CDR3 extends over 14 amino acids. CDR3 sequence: CASSQYGRGYGYTF. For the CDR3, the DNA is TGTGCCAGCAGCCAATACGGCAGGGGCTATGGCTACACCTTC.